This T cell receptor (beta chain) was identified in a study of blood T cell repertoires in COVID-19. Germline V lookup: CDR1 SGHRS, CDR2 YFSETQ. This CDR3 has 14 residues. The germline V and J ends were trimmed by 5 bases and 4 bases, with 16 bases remaining between them. This clone came up a few times. Repertoires were generated with immunoSEQ multiplex PCR, while TCRdb's copy carries only in-frame clones and drops some. The data hold more than 250,000 clones, with 85% observed a single time. This receptor was obtained from a man aged 50 to 60 with active or convalescent COVID-19. Sequenced material: peripheral blood. This chain joins TRBV5-1 and TRBJ2-7; D is possibly TRBD2 (5 bases). Written as DNA, the CDR3 is TGCGCCAGCAGAGGCATGGGGTCGGGGTACGAGCAGTACTTC. Amino acids: CASRGMGSGYEQYF.